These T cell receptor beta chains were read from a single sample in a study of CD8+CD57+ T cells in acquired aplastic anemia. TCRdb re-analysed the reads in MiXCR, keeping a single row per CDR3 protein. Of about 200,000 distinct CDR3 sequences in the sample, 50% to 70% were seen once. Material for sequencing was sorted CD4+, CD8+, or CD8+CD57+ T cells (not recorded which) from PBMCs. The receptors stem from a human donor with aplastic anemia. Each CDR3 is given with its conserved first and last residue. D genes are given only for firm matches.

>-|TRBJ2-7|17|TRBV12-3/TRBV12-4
CASSTTFEGRESYEQYF
TGTGCCAGCAGTACCACTTTCGAGGGACGAGAGTCCTACGAGCAGTACTTC
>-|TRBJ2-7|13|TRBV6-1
CASSYPPADEQYF
TGTGCCAGCAGTTACCCACCTGCAGACGAGCAGTACTTC
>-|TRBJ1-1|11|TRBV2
CASSVDQGIAF
TGTGCCAGCAGTGTAGATCAGGGGATAGCCTTT
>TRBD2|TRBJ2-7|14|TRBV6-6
CASSSGTSSPEQYF
TGTGCCAGCAGCTCCGGGACTAGCTCCCCCGAGCAGTACTTC
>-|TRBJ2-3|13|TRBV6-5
CATFPPGTDTQYF
TGTGCCACCTTCCCCCCCGGCACAGATACGCAGTATTTT
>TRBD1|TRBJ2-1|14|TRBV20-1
CSALGQGGYNEQFF
TGCAGTGCTCTAGGACAGGGGGGCTACAATGAGCAGTTCTTC
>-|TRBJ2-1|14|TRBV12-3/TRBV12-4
CASSLYGPGSGQFF
TGTGCCAGCAGTTTATACGGTCCCGGGAGTGGGCAGTTCTTC
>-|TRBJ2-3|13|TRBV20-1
CSALDGRLDTQYF
TGCAGTGCTCTTGACGGACGTTTGGATACGCAGTATTTT
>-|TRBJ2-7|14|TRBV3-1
CASSQWVSSYEQYF
TGTGCCAGCAGCCAGTGGGTAAGCTCCTACGAGCAGTACTTC
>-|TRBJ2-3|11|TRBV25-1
CASSTADTQYF
TGTGCCAGCAGCACAGCGGATACGCAGTATTTT